This entry concerns a single T cell receptor (beta chain). Its antigen is still unknown. The record originates from a study of T-cell memory formation after mild COVID-19. The V segment lost 4 bases and the J segment 6 bases; nucleotides outside the gene matches: 8. Germline CDR1 and CDR2: SGHTA and FQGNSA. This CDR3 contains 15 residues. The study, taken as a whole, reports: Of the contracting clones, CD4+ ones lay mainly in CM and EM, and CD8+ ones in EMRA. There was a balanced CD4/CD8 profile in clones contracting day 15 to 85, and later expanders leaned CD4+. The SARS-CoV-2 specificity of second-wave clones reaching peak at day 37 remained unverified.

cDNA libraries for TCR alpha and TCR beta, carrying sample barcodes and UMIs, came from 5'RACE with constant-segment primers. Using its own MiXCR run on the 5' RACE reads, TCRdb lists one record per CDR3 protein. The data hold around 450,000 distinct CDR3 sequences, with 20% to 25% observed a single time. The clonotype originates from an adult woman who had mild COVID-19 (a few samples of this study predate the infection). Cell type and time point are not known. This sequence joins TRBV7-2 and TRBJ2-7, with 11 bases aligning to TRBD2. Sequencing was done on a sample of PBMCs or a T cell subset sorted from them (not recorded which). In DNA, the CDR3 is TGTGCCAGCAGCTGGGAACTAGCGGGAGCCGCCGAGCAGTACTTC. Its translation is CASSWELAGAAEQYF.